This T cell receptor (beta chain) came from a study of OX40 agonist ivuxolimab in advanced cancers. TCRdb keeps only in-frame clones here, not all; method: immunoSEQ multiplex PCR. The profile shows roughly 80,000 clones, around 87% of them singletons. The sequence was obtained from an adult with an advanced solid tumor such as melanoma, head and neck, liver or kidney cancer. This specimen was CD4+ or CD8+ T cells sorted from blood, taken in a trial of the OX40 agonist ivuxolimab.

As DNA, the CDR3 is TGTGCCACCAGCAGAGAGGGGAGACTAGTAACCTCTGGGGCCAACGTCCTGACTTTC. It specifies CATSREGRLVTSGANVLTF. The chain has TRBV15 and TRBJ2-6, with a possible D match to TRBD2 (6 bases). The CDR3 is 19 residues long. Germline CDR1 LNHNV, CDR2 YYDKDF (reference sequence). Trimming left V 0 bases short and J 0 bases short, with 15 bases between.